Presented here are 10 T cell receptor beta chains from one specimen sequenced in a study of radiotherapy plus CTLA-4 blockade in lung cancer. Sequencing used immunoSEQ multiplex PCR; TCRdb keeps in-frame clones, though not all of them. The sample holds roughly 80,000 clones; about four fifths are singletons and the top ten take 4%. The specimen comprised peripheral blood, sampled from a patient treated with radiotherapy plus ipilimumab. The receptors shown here come from a human donor with non-small cell lung cancer who had a partial response to radiotherapy plus ipilimumab. Some clones in this sample may be carry-over from other donors' samples.

This chain joins TRBV19 and TRBJ1-1, with D maybe TRBD1 (6 bases). The V end lost 9 bases, the J end lost 6 bases, and 17 bases lay between the germline ends. The CDR3 has 13 amino acids. CDR1 LNHDA and CDR2 SQIVND come from the germline V gene (reference sequence). The CDR3 sequence: CASKQGFIAEAFF. CDR3 nucleotides: TGTGCCAGCAAACAGGGATTTATCGCTGAAGCTTTCTTT.

This clone has a handful of counts. The V call is TRBV7-9, the J call TRBJ2-5, with 12 bases fitting TRBD2. Germline CDR1 is SEHNR and CDR2 is FQNEAQ (reference sequence). The CDR3 has 17 amino acids. Trimming removed 6 bases from V and 5 bases from J; junction bases left unmatched: 13. The CDR3, as DNA: TGTGCCAGCAGTTTTCGACTAGCGGGAGAGGGAGCGGAGACCCAGTACTTC. It yields the protein CASSFRLAGEGAETQYF.

The rearrangement links TRBV4-3 to TRBJ1-2; 8 bases are a match to TRBD1. This CDR3 contains 16 residues. V trimming: 3 bases; J trimming: 1 base; junction bases outside the gene matches: 7. CDR1 LGHNA and CDR2 YSLEER come from the germline V gene. CDR3 sequence: CASSQDGTGVNYGYTF. The CDR3 DNA reads as TGCGCCAGCAGCCAGGACGGGACAGGAGTTAACTATGGCTACACCTTC.

This chain uses TRBV5-1 with TRBJ2-1, with 8 bases matching TRBD1. CDR3 length equals 16 residues. V gave up 4 bases and J gave up 0 bases; unmatched junction bases: 6. CDR1 SGHRS and CDR2 YFSETQ come from the germline V gene. The chain's CDR3 is CASSMDRASSYNEQFF. The CDR3 region has the DNA TGCGCCAGCAGCATGGACAGGGCTAGCTCCTACAATGAGCAGTTCTTC.

The chain carries TRBV11-3 and TRBJ2-1; 12 bases match TRBD2. This CDR3 has 15 residues. Trimming cost V 2 bases and J 10 bases; bases outside gene matches: 6. CDR1 and CDR2 (germline): SGHNT, YENEEA. The CDR3 reads CASSLSLAGGREQFF. The CDR3, as DNA: TGTGCCAGCAGCTTAAGTCTAGCGGGGGGGCGGGAGCAGTTCTTC.

This chain uses TRBV5-6 with TRBJ1-2; D uncertain. V dropped 2 bases and J dropped 8 bases, with 10 bases sitting between them. The CDR3 totals 12 residues. Germline V CDR1 and CDR2: SGHDT, YYEEEE. The CDR3 is CASSLPAGGYTF. For the CDR3, the DNA is TGTGCCAGCAGCTTACCAGCCGGGGGCTACACCTTC.

This clone was detected once. This chain uses TRBV18 with TRBJ1-4; TRBD1 matches 9 bases. V lost 3 bases and J lost 0; bases outside the gene matches: 5. The germline gives CDR1 KGHSH, CDR2 LQKENI. The length of the CDR3 is 17 residues. CDR3 DNA: TGTGCCAGCTCACCGCTGGGACAGGGAGCAACTAATGAAAAACTGTTTTTT. It encodes CASSPLGQGATNEKLFF.

The rearrangement joins TRBV5-6 to TRBJ2-1, with 12 bases identical to TRBD2. The CDR3 sequence is 16 residues long. The V gene end was trimmed by 3 bases and the J gene end by 4 bases; junction bases not matched to a gene: 5. CDR1 is SGHDT and CDR2 is YYEEEE in the germline V gene. CDR3 sequence (DNA): TGTGCCAGCAGCTGGGACGGACTAGCGGGATACAATGAGCAGTTCTTC. Amino acid sequence: CASSWDGLAGYNEQFF. Complete variable domain (other parts from reference TRBV5-6 and TRBJ2-1): DAGVTQSPTHLIKTRGQQVTLRCSPKSGHDTVSWYQQALGQGPQFIFQYYEEEERQRGNFPDRFSGHQFPNYSSELNVNALLLGDSALYLCASSWDGLAGYNEQFFGPGTRLTVL.

The chain couples TRBV7-3 to TRBJ2-3; D might be TRBD2 (7 bases). V lost 0 bases, J lost 3 bases, and 10 bases lay in between. Germline V lookup: CDR1 SGHTA, CDR2 FQGTGA. This CDR3 spans 15 amino acids. The CDR3 loop reads CASSLTGGPTDTQYF. As DNA, the CDR3 is TGTGCCAGCAGCTTAACGGGGGGGCCGACAGATACGCAGTATTTT.

CDR3 loop: CASSGQGTSWEQYF. The CDR3, as DNA: TGCGCCAGCAGTGGACAGGGCACCTCGTGGGAGCAGTACTTC. The V gene is TRBV5-1, the J gene TRBJ2-7; TRBD1 matches 8 bases. With V trimmed by 5 bases and J by 7 bases, 11 bases remained unmatched. CDR3 length equals 14 residues. Germline-derived CDR1 and CDR2 are SGHRS and YFSETQ.